The text below deals with one T cell receptor (beta chain). How the authors handled the data: Amplification with reference gene primers provided the estimates of nucleated cell counts. The data were produced by immunoSEQ multiplex PCR, yet TCRdb's version contains in-frame clones alone and is incomplete. The DNA gave D and trimming, while V, J and clone size come from that table. Of hundreds of thousands of clones listed, 80% to 90% are singletons. The germline CDR1 and CDR2 sequences are SGHTA and FQGNSA. The CDR3 spans 17 residues. Trimming removed 5 bases from V and 10 bases from J; junction bases left unmatched: 17. Enrollees, roughly 18 to 90 years old, lived in approximately 25 US areas. Either two negative PCRs, clearance, or symptom resolution qualified Cohort 3 donors as recovered. This record comes from a study of blood T cell repertoires in COVID-19. Study as a whole: Sites across the United States, Italy and Spain contributed samples from acute and convalescent COVID-19.

The chain is built from TRBV7-2 and TRBJ2-3; 11 nucleotides line up with TRBD2. The sequence was collected from a woman aged 60-70 years who had recovered from COVID-19. The sample comprised PBMCs or T cells enriched from blood (not recorded which). CDR3 nucleotide sequence: TGTGCCAGCAGCCCTCTGGGGCTAGCGGGGGGCACGAATGCGCAGTATTTT. Amino acids: CASSPLGLAGGTNAQYF.